This T cell receptor (beta chain) is from a study of T cell repertoires in cytomegalovirus infection. Study details: CMV infection together with matching HLA type was indicated by public TCR beta signatures.

The study's findings and limits: HLA-C-restricted TCR beta clonotypes specific for CMV led the ex vivo response. Cumulated frequencies of public TCR beta families served to identify carriers of CMV plus the relevant HLA.

The CDR3 sequence is 18 residues long. From germline, CDR1 is SGHTA and CDR2 FQGNSA. Note on this clonotype: The antigen is unknown. The junction differs from germline at one of its ends, possibly a read error.

A single record per CDR3 protein comes from TCRdb applying MiXCR to the reads. The sample gives approximately 630,000 distinct CDR3 sequences, roughly 26% of which show up once; 6.5% to 10% is in the top ten. V and J are TRBV7-2 and TRBJ2-5, with TRBD2 as a possible D gene (6 bases). The sample was CD8+ T cells from PBMCs. The sequence came from a human donor in good health (CMV status not recorded). Some clones in this sample may be carry-over from other donors' samples. Here the CDR3 reads CASSLATVLREAQESQYF. The CDR3 coding sequence is TGTGCCAGCAGCTTAGCCACAGTACTGAGGGAGGCCCAAGAGTCCCAGTACTTC.